Shown below are 13 T cell receptor beta chains from a single sample sequenced in a study of T cell responses to AZD1222 COVID-19 vaccine. Assay: immunoSEQ multiplex PCR; the TCRdb copy retains only in-frame clones and omits some. This repertoire shows over 150,000 clones, 92% found once; its top ten account for around 4%. The sample was peripheral blood, taken on day 0 of MenACWY control vaccination. The source of these receptors is an adult in good health.

This chain joins TRBV4-1 and TRBJ1-2; D is unresolved. Germline loops: CDR1 MGHRA, CDR2 YSYEKL. Between the trimmed V and J ends, which lost 2 bases and 3 bases, there was a span of 13 bases. CDR3 length: 15 residues. The CDR3 DNA reads as TGCGCCAGCAGCCAAACGGGCACTAGGGACTATGGCTACACCTTC. This sequence encodes CASSQTGTRDYGYTF.

The chain has TRBV12-2 and TRBJ1-3. TRBV12-2 is a pseudogene segment. The length of the CDR3 is 17 residues. CDR3 DNA: TGTGCAAGTCGCTTAGCGATGAGGGGTCACCTTCGAAACACCATATATTTT. As protein: CASRLAMRGHLRNTIYF.

The chain joins TRBV5-1 to TRBJ2-7, with D perhaps TRBD1 (6 bases). Trimming removed 0 bases at V and 3 bases at J, with 7 bases between. Germline lookup yields CDR1 SGHRS and CDR2 YFSETQ. This CDR3 has 13 amino acids. The CDR3 here is CASSLVDSYEQYF. DNA for the CDR3: TGCGCCAGCAGCTTGGTGGACAGCTACGAGCAGTACTTC. Supplemented by reference TRBV5-1 and TRBJ2-7, the full variable domain reads KAGVTQTPRYLIKTRGQQVTLSCSPISGHRSVSWYQQTPGQGLQFLFEYFSETQRNKGNFPGRFSGRQFSNSRSEMNVSTLELGDSALYLCASSLVDSYEQYFGPGTRLTVT.

The genes are TRBV27 and TRBJ1-1; weak D call: TRBD1 (6 bases). This CDR3 has 14 amino acids. With 6 bases removed from V and 4 bases from J, the gap between germline ends came to 15 bases. Germline V gene lookup returns CDR1 MNHEY and CDR2 SMNVEV (reference sequence). The CDR3 region is CASSLIRRGTEAFF. In DNA form, the CDR3 reads TGTGCCAGCAGCCTTATCCGCAGGGGCACTGAAGCTTTCTTT.

J is TRBJ1-3 and V is TRBV30, with 8 bases matching TRBD1. V trimming: 8 bases; J trimming: 2 bases; junction bases outside the gene matches: 5. The V gene's germline CDR1 is GTSNPN and CDR2 SVGIG (reference sequence). The CDR3 covers 13 residues. CDR3 in DNA: TGTGCCAGTACGACAGGGGCTGGAAACACCATATATTTT. Its protein product is CASTTGAGNTIYF.

This chain connects TRBV29-1 to TRBJ2-3; D is possibly TRBD2 (5 bases). The CDR3 length is 11 residues. Germline values: CDR1 SQVTM, CDR2 ANQGSEA. The V gene lost 8 bases and the J gene lost 2 bases, with 8 bases spanning the gap. CDR3 DNA sequence: TGCAGCTGGGGAGCCACAGATACGCAGTATTTT. Protein sequence: CSWGATDTQYF.

The count of this clone is one. The genes are TRBV27 and TRBJ1-1, with a tentative D call TRBD1 (5 bases). This CDR3 comprises 17 residues. V dropped 3 bases and J dropped 7 bases, with 24 bases sitting between them. Germline-derived CDR1 and CDR2 are MNHEY and SMNVEV (reference sequence). The CDR3 sequence: CASSFYPSGTGGYEAFF. Here the CDR3 DNA reads TGTGCCAGCAGTTTTTACCCTTCCGGGACGGGGGGTTATGAAGCTTTCTTT.

The chain recombines TRBV9 with TRBJ2-3; TRBD1 agrees at 8 bases. Germline loops: CDR1 SGDLS, CDR2 YYNGEE. J lost 14 bases, V lost 3 bases, and 8 bases had no gene match. This CDR3 region has 12 residues. DNA for the CDR3: TGTGCCAGCAGCGACGGACAGGGACGAGGGTATTTT. It yields the protein CASSDGQGRGYF.

The V call is TRBV19, the J call TRBJ2-1; perhaps TRBD1 as D (6 bases). There are 16 residues in the CDR3. The V gene lost 5 bases and the J gene lost 4 bases, with 18 bases spanning the gap. Germline values: CDR1 LNHDA, CDR2 SQIVND (reference sequence). CDR3 region: CASSPLTGTQYNEQFF. In DNA form, the CDR3 reads TGTGCCAGTAGTCCCCTCACAGGGACCCAATACAATGAGCAGTTCTTC.

This rearrangement joins TRBV5-6 to TRBJ1-3, with a tentative D call TRBD1 (6 bases). The CDR3 loop spans 15 amino acids. The ends were cut back, 0 bases at V and 1 base at J, with 8 bases in the middle. Germline CDR1 and CDR2: SGHDT and YYEEEE. The CDR3 bases are TGTGCCAGCAGCTTGGCCGGGACATCTGGAAACACCATATATTTT. It translates to CASSLAGTSGNTIYF. The complete variable domain, with remaining parts taken from reference TRBV5-6 and TRBJ1-3, reads DAGVTQSPTHLIKTRGQQVTLRCSPKSGHDTVSWYQQALGQGPQFIFQYYEEEERQRGNFPDRFSGHQFPNYSSELNVNALLLGDSALYLCASSLAGTSGNTIYFGEGSWLTVV.

The chain employs TRBV19 and TRBJ1-2, with 8 positions matching TRBD1. The germline V gene encodes CDR1 LNHDA and CDR2 SQIVND (reference sequence). V was pared by 2 bases and J by 7 bases, with 6 bases of the junction left unmatched. CDR3 size: 14 residues. CDR3 nucleotides: TGTGCCAGTAGTATAATGGGGCAGGGGGCTGGCTACACCTTC. As protein: CASSIMGQGAGYTF.

This rearrangement joins TRBV19 to TRBJ1-1; 8 nucleotides line up with TRBD1. The CDR3 is 15 residues long. Germline CDR1 is LNHDA and CDR2 is SQIVND (reference sequence). V was pared by 2 bases and J by 5 bases, with 7 bases of the junction left unmatched. The CDR3 coding sequence is TGTGCCAGTAGTATATTCGCAGGGGGCGAGACTGAAGCTTTCTTT. It specifies CASSIFAGGETEAFF.

This clone was seen only once. J is TRBJ2-7 and V is TRBV2, with no clear D. The CDR3 is made up of 12 amino acids. Germline assignment: CDR1 SNHLY and CDR2 FYNNEI. V lost 7 bases and J 0 bases, leaving 7 bases between the germline ends. CDR3 protein: CASTTDSYEQYF. In nucleotides, the CDR3 is TGTGCCAGCACCACCGACTCCTACGAGCAGTACTTC.